This entry features one TCR beta chain sequence. Its antigen remains unidentified. A second PCR, run for roughly 7 to 11 cycles, used a sample-barcoded 5' primer plus a J-beta primer mix. TCRdb reprocessed the 5' RACE reads with MiXCR, giving one entry per CDR3 protein. There are approximately 1.5 million distinct CDR3 sequences in the sample; about 31% occur only once, and 11% lies in the top ten. CDR1 and CDR2 (germline): SNHLY, FYNNEI. The CDR3 length is 13 residues. Trimming removed 7 bases at V and 9 bases at J, with 13 bases between. This specimen comes from a study of blood T cells in healthy people across ages. Study-wide results and caveats: Both higher diversity and more naive CD4+ cells marked long-lived donors when set against aged donors.

The rearrangement joins TRBV2 to TRBJ1-6; D perhaps matches TRBD1 (6 bases). Material: blood. The receptor was isolated from a young woman in good health. CDR3 in amino acids: CASKSGGGSPLHF. CDR3 DNA: TGTGCCAGCAAATCGGGGGGCGGTTCACCCCTCCACTTT.